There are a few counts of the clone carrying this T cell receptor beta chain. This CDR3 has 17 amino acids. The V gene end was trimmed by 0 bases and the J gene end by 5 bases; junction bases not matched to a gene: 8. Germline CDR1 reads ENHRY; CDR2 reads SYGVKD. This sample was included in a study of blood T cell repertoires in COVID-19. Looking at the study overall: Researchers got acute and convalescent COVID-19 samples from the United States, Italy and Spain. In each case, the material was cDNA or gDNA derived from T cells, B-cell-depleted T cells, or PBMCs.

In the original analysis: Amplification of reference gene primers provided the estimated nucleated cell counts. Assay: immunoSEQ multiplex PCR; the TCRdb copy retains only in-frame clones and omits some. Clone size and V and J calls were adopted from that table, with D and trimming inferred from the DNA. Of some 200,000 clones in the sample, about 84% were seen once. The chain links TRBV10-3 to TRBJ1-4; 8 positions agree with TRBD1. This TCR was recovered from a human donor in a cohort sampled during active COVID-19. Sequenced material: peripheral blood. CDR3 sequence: CAISESKAGGENEKLFF. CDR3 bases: TGTGCCATCAGTGAGTCGAAAGCAGGGGGCGAGAATGAAAAACTGTTTTTT.